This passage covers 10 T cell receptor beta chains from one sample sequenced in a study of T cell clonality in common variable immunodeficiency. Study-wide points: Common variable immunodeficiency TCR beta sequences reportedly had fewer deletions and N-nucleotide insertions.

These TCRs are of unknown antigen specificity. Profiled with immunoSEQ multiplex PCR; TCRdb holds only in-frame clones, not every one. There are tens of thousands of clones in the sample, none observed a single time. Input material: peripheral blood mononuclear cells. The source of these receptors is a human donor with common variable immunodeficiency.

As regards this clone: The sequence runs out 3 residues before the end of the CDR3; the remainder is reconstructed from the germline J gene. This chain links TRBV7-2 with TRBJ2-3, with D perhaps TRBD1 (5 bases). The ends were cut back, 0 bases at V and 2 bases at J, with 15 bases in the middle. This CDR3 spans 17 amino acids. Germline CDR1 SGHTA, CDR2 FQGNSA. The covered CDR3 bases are TGTGCCAGCAGCTTAGCCCAGGGTAGGGGATTCACAGATACG. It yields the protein CASSLAQGRGFTDT. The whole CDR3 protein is CASSLAQGRGFTDTQYF.

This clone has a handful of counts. The DNA read from the CDR3 is TGTGCCACCAACAGGCCCGGTCCCGGGGAG. This sequence encodes CATNRPGPGE. The entire CDR3 sequence reads CATNRPGPGELFF. This rearrangement joins TRBV19 to TRBJ2-2; D perhaps matches TRBD1 (5 bases). The CDR3 extends 3 residues past the end of the read, so its final part is completed from the germline J gene. Germline V gene data show CDR1 as LNHDA and CDR2 as SQIVND (reference sequence). The CDR3 is made up of 13 amino acids. V was shortened by 10 bases and J by 6 bases, with 15 bases between the two germline ends.

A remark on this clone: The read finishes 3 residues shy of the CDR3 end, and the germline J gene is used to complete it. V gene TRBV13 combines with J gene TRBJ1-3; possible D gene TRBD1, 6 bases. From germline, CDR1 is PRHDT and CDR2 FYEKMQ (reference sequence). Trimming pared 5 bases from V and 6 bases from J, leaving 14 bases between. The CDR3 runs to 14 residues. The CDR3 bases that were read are TGTGCCAGCAGCGCCCGGGACACGACAAACACC. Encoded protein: CASSARDTTNT. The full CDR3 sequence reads CASSARDTTNTIYF.

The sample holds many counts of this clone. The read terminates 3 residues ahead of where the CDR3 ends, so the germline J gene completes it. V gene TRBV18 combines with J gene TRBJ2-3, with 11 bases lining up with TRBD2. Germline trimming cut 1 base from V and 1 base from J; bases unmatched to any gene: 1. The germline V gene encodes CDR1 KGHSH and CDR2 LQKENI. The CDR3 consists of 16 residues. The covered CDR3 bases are TGTGCCAGCTCACCACAACTAGCGGGGGGCACAGATACG. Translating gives CASSPQLAGGTDT. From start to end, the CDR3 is CASSPQLAGGTDTQYF.

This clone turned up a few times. The CDR3 loop is CASNRSGGPHNEQFF. The sequenced CDR3 bases are TGTGCCAGCAATCGTAGCGGGGGGCCCCACAATGAG. The chain combines TRBV6-2 or TRBV6-3 with TRBJ2-1, with 10 nucleotides matching TRBD2. The read finishes 3 residues shy of the CDR3 end, and the germline J gene is used to complete it. CDR3 length: 15 residues. The V and J ends lost 7 bases and 5 bases, in that order; junction bases with no gene match: 8. Germline CDR1 MNHEY, CDR2 SVGEGT.

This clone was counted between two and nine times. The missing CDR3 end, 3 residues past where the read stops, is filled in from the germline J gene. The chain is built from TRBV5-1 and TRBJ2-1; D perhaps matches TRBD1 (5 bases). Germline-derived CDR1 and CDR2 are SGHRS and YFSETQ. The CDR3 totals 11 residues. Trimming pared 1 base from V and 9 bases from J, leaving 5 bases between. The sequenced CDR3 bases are TGCGCCAGCAGCTTGCAGGGTGAG. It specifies CASSLQGE. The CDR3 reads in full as CASSLQGEQFF.

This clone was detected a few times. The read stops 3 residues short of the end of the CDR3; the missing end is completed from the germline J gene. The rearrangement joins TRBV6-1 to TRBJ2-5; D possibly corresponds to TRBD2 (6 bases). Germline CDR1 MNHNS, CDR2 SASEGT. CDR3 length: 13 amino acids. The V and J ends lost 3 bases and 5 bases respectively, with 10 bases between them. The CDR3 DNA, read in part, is TGTGCCAGCAGTGATTTGGGACTCGAGACC. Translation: CASSDLGLET. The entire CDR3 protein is CASSDLGLETQYF.

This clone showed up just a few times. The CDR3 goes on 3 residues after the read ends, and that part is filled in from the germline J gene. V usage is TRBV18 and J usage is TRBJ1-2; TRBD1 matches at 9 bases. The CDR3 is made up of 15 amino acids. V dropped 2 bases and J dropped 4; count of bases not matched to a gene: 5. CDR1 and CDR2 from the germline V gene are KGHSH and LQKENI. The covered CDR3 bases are TGTGCCAGCTCACCAATAACAGGGGGCCTCTATGGC. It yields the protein CASSPITGGLYG. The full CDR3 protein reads CASSPITGGLYGYTF.

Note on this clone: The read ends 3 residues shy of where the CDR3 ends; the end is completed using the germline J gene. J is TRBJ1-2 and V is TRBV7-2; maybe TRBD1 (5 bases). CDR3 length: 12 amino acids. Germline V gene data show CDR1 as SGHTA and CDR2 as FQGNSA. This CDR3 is CASSLVQGSYTF. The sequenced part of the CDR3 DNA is TGTGCCAGCAGCTTAGTGCAGGGAAGC.

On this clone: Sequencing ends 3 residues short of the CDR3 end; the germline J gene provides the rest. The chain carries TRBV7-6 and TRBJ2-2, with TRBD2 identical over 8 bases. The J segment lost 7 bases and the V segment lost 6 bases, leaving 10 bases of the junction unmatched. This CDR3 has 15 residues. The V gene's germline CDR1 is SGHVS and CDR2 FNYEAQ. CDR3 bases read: TGTGCCAGCAGGAAGGAGCGGGGGATAGGCGGGGAG. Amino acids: CASRKERGIGGE. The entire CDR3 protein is CASRKERGIGGELFF.